Presented here are 11 T cell receptor beta chains from one specimen sequenced in a study of blood T cell repertoires in COVID-19. The protocol was immunoSEQ multiplex PCR, while the TCRdb copy is restricted to in-frame clones and leaves out a portion. The table records nearly 90,000 clones, 88% of them present only once. Sequencing was performed on peripheral blood. These receptor sequences come from a man aged 55 to 69 with acute or convalescent COVID-19.

The chain uses TRBV6-6 and TRBJ2-7; the D gene is possibly TRBD1 (5 bases). From germline, CDR1 is MNHNY and CDR2 SVGAGI (reference sequence). V lost 6 bases and J lost 2, with 11 bases in between. The CDR3 contains 13 residues. DNA for the CDR3: TGTGCCAGCAGCTTCGACAGTACCTACGAGCAGTACTTC. This translates into CASSFDSTYEQYF.

This clone has more than one count but fewer than ten. The chain combines TRBV5-1 with TRBJ1-3; D possibly corresponds to TRBD1 (5 bases). This CDR3 has 14 amino acids. The V gene lost 4 bases and the J gene lost 3 bases, with 11 bases spanning the gap. The V gene's germline CDR1 is SGHRS and CDR2 YFSETQ. CDR3 in amino acids: CASSPGGIGNTIYF. The DNA of the CDR3 is TGCGCCAGCAGCCCGGGGGGTATTGGAAACACCATATATTTT. Supplemented by reference TRBV5-1 and TRBJ1-3, the full variable domain reads KAGVTQTPRYLIKTRGQQVTLSCSPISGHRSVSWYQQTPGQGLQFLFEYFSETQRNKGNFPGRFSGRQFSNSRSEMNVSTLELGDSALYLCASSPGGIGNTIYFGEGSWLTVV.

This clone was found a few times. V and J are TRBV9 and TRBJ1-6; D is ambiguous. The CDR3 extends over 15 amino acids. Trimming pared 4 bases from V and 8 bases from J, leaving 16 bases between. Germline V CDR1 and CDR2: SGDLS, YYNGEE. CDR3 coding DNA: TGTGCCAGCAGCTCGCATGGGTTTGCGGATTCACCCCTCCACTTT. It encodes CASSSHGFADSPLHF. Combining the CDR3 with reference TRBV9 and TRBJ1-6 gives the whole variable domain DSGVTQTPKHLITATGQRVTLRCSPRSGDLSVYWYQQSLDQGLQFLIQYYNGEERAKGNILERFSAQQFPDLHSELNLSSLELGDSALYFCASSSHGFADSPLHFGNGTRLTVT.

The chain recombines TRBV5-6 with TRBJ1-6; possibly TRBD1 for D (6 bases). The V gene lost 0 bases and the J gene lost 16 bases, with 14 bases spanning the gap. Per germline, CDR1 SGHDT and CDR2 YYEEEE. The CDR3 runs to 13 residues. The DNA of the CDR3 is TGTGCCAGCAGCTTGGAAGGTCCGGGGACACTCCACTTT. This gives the protein CASSLEGPGTLHF.

The chain couples TRBV19 to TRBJ1-6; no reliable D call. Trimming cost V 9 bases and J 8 bases, with 14 bases left between them. The germline V gene has CDR1 LNHDA and CDR2 SQIVND (reference sequence). The CDR3 extends over 13 amino acids. DNA of the CDR3: TGTGCCAGCAAGCCCCGGACTTATTCACCCCTCCACTTT. Its protein is CASKPRTYSPLHF.

This rearrangement joins TRBV3-1 (or the pseudogene TRBV3-2) to TRBJ2-1; D is tentatively TRBD1 or TRBD2 (9 bases each). The ends were cut back, 5 bases at V and 5 bases at J, with 28 bases in the middle. CDR1 and CDR2 (germline): LGHDT, YNNKEL (reference sequence). The CDR3 extends over 19 amino acids. This CDR3 reads CASSAPGTGWRGGNNEQFF. The CDR3 bases are TGTGCCAGCAGCGCACCCGGGACAGGGTGGCGGGGGGGCAACAATGAGCAGTTCTTC.

The chain uses TRBV7-9 and TRBJ1-1; 10 nucleotides line up with TRBD1. The CDR3 extends over 13 amino acids. Germline V gene lookup returns CDR1 SEHNR and CDR2 FQNEAQ (reference sequence). Losses at the gene ends were 7 bases for V and 5 bases for J; bases not matched to a gene: 4. CDR3: CASKGQGITEAFF. Here the CDR3 DNA reads TGTGCCAGCAAGGGACAGGGGATTACTGAAGCTTTCTTT.

The chain uses TRBV7-8 and TRBJ2-1, with 9 bases identical to TRBD1. This CDR3 spans 16 amino acids. V dropped 3 bases and J dropped 0; count of bases not matched to a gene: 3. Germline V gene sequence: CDR1 SGHVS, CDR2 FQNEAQ. Here the CDR3 reads CASSFGTGNSYNEQFF. The CDR3 nucleotides are TGTGCCAGCAGCTTTGGGACAGGGAACTCCTACAATGAGCAGTTCTTC.

The chain couples TRBV19 to TRBJ2-1, with D possibly being TRBD2 (6 bases). CDR3 size: 16 residues. Per germline, CDR1 LNHDA and CDR2 SQIVND (reference sequence). Deletions cut 3 bases from V and 0 bases from J, with 12 bases between. The CDR3 loop reads CASSIGRRASYNEQFF. The CDR3 region has the DNA TGTGCCAGTAGTATCGGTAGGAGGGCCTCCTACAATGAGCAGTTCTTC.

The J gene is TRBJ2-7, the V gene TRBV3-1 (or the pseudogene TRBV3-2); TRBD2 is a possible D gene (6 bases). CDR3 length: 14 residues. Germline CDR1 and CDR2: LGHDT and YNNKEL (reference sequence). V was shortened by 3 bases and J by 7 bases, with 16 bases between the two germline ends. The CDR3 reads CASSQPPPAGEQYF. CDR3 sequence (DNA): TGTGCCAGCAGCCAGCCCCCACCGGCGGGAGAGCAGTACTTC.

V usage is TRBV18 and J usage is TRBJ2-2, with D possibly TRBD2 on 6 matching bases. Deletions cut 0 bases from V and 4 bases from J, with 12 bases between. Per germline, CDR1 KGHSH and CDR2 LQKENI. This CDR3 has 16 residues. As DNA, the CDR3 is TGTGCCAGCTCACCACCGGGACTCCCCTTCACCGGGGAGCTGTTTTTT. It translates to CASSPPGLPFTGELFF.